This T cell receptor (beta chain) was captured in a study of blood T cell repertoires in COVID-19. Study overall: Acute-phase and convalescent COVID-19 samples originated in the United States, Italy and Spain. The analysed material was cDNA or gDNA that came from T cells, B-cell-depleted T cells, or PBMCs.

The CDR3 is 16 amino acids. V lost 6 bases, J lost 5 bases, and 11 bases stayed unmatched. Germline V gives CDR1 ENHRY, CDR2 SYGVKD. In the authors' methods: The authors estimated nucleated cell counts from reference gene primer amplification. Measured with immunoSEQ multiplex PCR; TCRdb has only the in-frame clones, and not every one. Clone size and the V and J calls come from that table; the DNA yielded D and trimming. The top ten clones hold under 15% of a sample with about 180,000 clones, approximately 80% of them seen once. This clone came up a few times. Cohorts were assigned according to the clinical history that participants reported.

The TCR originated in a man aged 55 to 70 who had been exposed to COVID-19. This chain connects TRBV10-3 to TRBJ1-2; 11 bases agree with TRBD1. Sequencing was done on a sample of PBMCs or T cells enriched from blood (not recorded which). CDR3 region: CAIRDVKGQGVYGYTF. The CDR3 DNA is TGTGCCATCAGAGACGTTAAGGGACAGGGGGTGTATGGCTACACCTTC.